This TCR beta chain was documented in a study of cytomegalovirus exposure and HLA in healthy donors (dated by TCRdb to about 2017). For the wider study: According to an earlier analysis of around 600 of the donors, about 170 million T cells yielded 90 million to 130 million unique TCR beta sequences and 276 Gb of sequence data. Roughly 300 gigabases of sequencing data and around 88 million unique TCR sequences made up an early release that covered several hundred HLA-typed donors. The genetic ancestry cluster associated with self-reported Caucasian donors included 81% of the 398 genotyped donors. The study was designed to test whether signatures of past pathogen exposure could be identified by cataloging public T cell receptors. The study profiled the T cell repertoires of hundreds of subjects by immunosequencing and related them to cytomegalovirus serostatus. Along with the approximately 700-subject first cohort, a separate validation cohort of over a hundred different subjects was used. High-throughput TCR immunosequencing, statistical association of individual TCRs with disease status, and machine learning were combined to predict cytomegalovirus infection status. To study patterns of TCR occurrence, a later analysis re-analyzed previously published TCR beta repertoires from several hundred donors and added high-resolution HLA genotyping. Rather than using new phenotypic data, the later analysis identified candidate immune exposures from TCR beta sequences and from how often those sequences occurred across donors. In an earlier analysis of roughly 540 of the donors, high-throughput TCR beta sequencing was used to judge whether each TCR beta V gene segment behaved as functional or pseudogenic. Donor age, sex, ethnicity and CMV serostatus were collected together with the repertoire data. Genome-wide SNP genotypes for about three fifths of the roughly 670 donors were used in a later genetic analysis, which treated that subset as a discovery cohort. Every discovery cohort repertoire had been produced on one sequencing platform. HLA typing included class I and class II loci at four-digit resolution. Typing coverage differed by locus: A, B, C, DRB1 and DQB1 were typed in roughly 629-640 donors, DQA1 in about 500, DPA1 in over 600, and DPB1 in just under 490. Because of strong linkage in the cohort, four to six DR-DQ haplotypes were treated as single units for association and clustering. Among roughly 400 genotyped donors of the cohort, an average of 235,054 unique TCR beta nucleotide sequences were sequenced per donor, roughly a sixth of them non-productive. What the research found in general, with its limitations: The study listed 164 TCR beta chains as associated with cytomegalovirus. The only immune exposure information available for the cohort was CMV serostatus. Because the 87-base-pair reads could not distinguish some IMGT-functional V segments, including TRBV6-2 and TRBV6-3, those segments were excluded. The cohort was sequenced for TCR beta chains only, and without alpha or paired-chain data the features that could be detected were limited. Seventeen rarely observed V segments, including chromosome 9 orphons, were excluded from the earlier analysis of approximately 500 of the donors because counts were too low. In a later analysis, the rate of TCR association differed among HLA loci, with DRB1 alleles having the most associated TCRs and HLA-C alleles having the fewest. Because HLA typing was missing for some donors at each locus, association tests included only the typed subset. Sequencing depth was assumed to be roughly uniform across donors in the presence/absence analyses, though that assumption may not hold. While some public TCRs were present in many individuals, most TCR sequences turned up only very rarely across donors. Linkage disequilibrium might explain the correlated functional status among segregating V segments, but an unknown experimental factor could not be excluded. Compared with the roughly 670-donor mean, donors in an Asian-associated ancestry cluster had fewer N-insertions in productive TCRs, according to a later genetic analysis. An earlier analysis of around 500 of the donors showed that most TCR beta V segments appeared in productive rearrangements either about 87% or about 30% of the time, which broadly matched IMGT annotations. According to a later analysis, parvovirus B19, influenza, CMV and Epstein-Barr virus appeared linked to several top co-occurrence clusters. A later analysis found that most CMV-associated TCR beta chains appeared HLA-restricted, with HLA associations seemingly driven largely by CMV exposure. It was suggested by the authors that the approach could potentially be generalized to other disease states and immunological phenotypes. In vitro tests confirmed that a few of the cytomegalovirus-associated TCR beta chains recognize cytomegalovirus antigens. A further reported finding was that TCR beta sequences accurately predicted the HLA-A and HLA-B alleles for most subjects in the first cohort. In a later analysis, HLA-associated TCR beta chains showed more clonal expansion and lower generation probabilities than non-associated chains that were equally common. The sequencing pipeline was judged likely to have produced a cluster of highly shared sequence variants as a technical artifact. When HLA alleles, especially DR and DQ, strongly co-occurred, TCR associations were difficult to assign to individual alleles. The classifier was reported to diagnose cytomegalovirus status with high specificity and sensitivity in both the original cohort and the validation cohort. V-gene and J-gene trimming of TCR beta chains was associated with a missense DCLRE1C variant in a later genetic analysis, and the association was replicated in an independent cohort. Specific HLA alleles were associated with over 15,000 TCR beta sequences at a false discovery rate of 0.05 in a later analysis.

At the junction V is shortened by 4 bases and J by 4 bases, with 19 bases in between. CDR3 length: 17 amino acids, cysteine to phenylalanine. Just CDR3 DNA is preserved here, 51 bases in frame from base 1. As encoded in the germline V gene, CDR1 is SGHTA while CDR2 is FQGNSA. Library construction relied on the immunoSEQ multiplex PCR assay. The multiplex PCR relied on a mix of 60 forward primers for TCR Vbeta segments and 13 reverse primers for TCR Jbeta segments. A multiplex PCR assay on genomic DNA amplified the CDR3 region of rearranged TCR beta genes. On the Illumina HiSeq System, the amplified TCR beta libraries were sequenced as 87-base-pair reads. In the authors' own workflow: In a later analysis, tens of millions of unique TCR beta chains were counted across the roughly 700 repertoires, and around 11 million of these chains were shared by at least two donors. Raw reads were error-corrected and collapsed into unique sequences with a nearest-neighbor algorithm that merged closely related sequences to remove PCR and sequencing errors. To assign V, D and J gene segments, CDR3 sequences were aligned to IMGT reference sequences. For a sequence to be retained, a match of at least six nucleotides was required to both a V gene segment and a J gene segment. Rearrangements were classified as productive when the CDR3 lacked stop codons and remained in frame with V and J, and all other rearrangements were classified as non-productive. CDR3 was defined by IMGT convention, running from the second conserved V-encoded cysteine to the conserved J-encoded phenylalanine. The earlier analysis of about 530 of the donors excluded any sequence lacking an unambiguous match to a single V gene segment. In an earlier analysis of some 590 of the donors, a V segment was called functional when productive rearrangements were above 56.7%, and segregating when the standard deviation between donors exceeded 5%. A statistical classification framework was developed to diagnose cytomegalovirus status using the catalog of TCR beta chain sequences. A later analysis assigned V and J genes by comparing TCR nucleotide sequences with IMGT/GENE-DB human TR gene sequences. A later analysis assigned CDR3 sequences and most-parsimonious VDJ recombination scenarios with the TCRdist pipeline. In a later analysis, each TCR beta chain was defined by its CDR3 amino acid sequence together with its V-gene family, and reads lacking a unique V-gene family were excluded. As a way to deal with suspected cross-contamination and a sequencing artifact, a later analysis dropped hundreds of nucleotide sequences that were highly shared and had low generation probability. In a later analysis, a clonal expansion index was calculated for each public chain from normalized within-repertoire ranks of inferred template counts. In a later analysis, generation probabilities were computed using a VDJ recombination model fitted to out-of-frame rearrangements, and the results were checked against IGoR. In a later analysis, TCR-TCR, TCR-HLA and TCR-CMV co-occurrence was scored with hypergeometric tests, and a repertoire-size bias correction was applied to TCR pairs. A later analysis estimated false discovery rates by permuting HLA or CMV assignments 20 times. In a later analysis, co-occurring TCRs were grouped using DBSCAN, and TCRdist sequence similarity was added for clustering within HLA-allele-positive subsets. Repertoires with fewer than 30,000 or more than 120,000 public chains, plus five repertoires with anomalous nucleotide sharing, were excluded from co-occurrence clustering. This immuneACCESS table, as held by TCRdb, lists in-frame sequences with V and J called but not all clones. Of the missing ones, under half trace to an unresolved V gene in checked studies; the others have no known cause. From that table come the V and J calls and clone size; the DNA was used to work out D and trimming. Recorded for this sample are around 100,000 clones; roughly 85% of them occurred a single time. The top ten clonotypes cover over 20% of the sample.

In total, about 650 healthy bone marrow donors made up the cohort. At the time of sampling, all cohort members were nominally healthy, though unrecorded immune exposures were likely present. The donor was CMV seropositive and was included in the group of 289 seropositive cohort members. A peripheral blood sample was provided by each donor, and peripheral blood mononuclear cells were used for TCR beta sequencing. The Qiagen DNeasy Blood Extraction Kit was used to extract genomic DNA from the blood cell samples. Worth noting for this clone: What this receptor recognizes is not known. No much larger clone exists at a distance of one base, and base qualities are not known.

The receptor was isolated from a young man in good health and CMV-seropositive. Sequencing was performed on PBMCs. Recombination linked TRBV7-2 to TRBJ2-2, with TRBD1 tentatively as D gene (7 bases match). The DNA reads as follows: TGTGCCAGCAGCTCAAGCCGACAGGGACTGAGCACCGGGGAGCTGTTTTTT. Translated, it reads CASSSSRQGLSTGELFF.